This is a list of T cell receptor beta chains from one sample in a study of PD-L1 blockade in urothelial cancer. Produced via immunoSEQ multiplex PCR; TCRdb's table is partial and in-frame only. The repertoire holds roughly 130,000 clones, with about 81% as singletons. The sequencing here drew on PBMCs, taken around atezolizumab (anti-PD-L1) treatment. Receptors were obtained from a man aged 50 to 59 with urothelial cancer. Both conserved end residues are part of each CDR3. Each record gives: D gene, clone size, V gene, J gene, CDR3 DNA, CDR3 protein. A D gene is named only where the DNA matches it firmly. Some rows have no size entry. The others give once, few or many, or a class for an expanded clone.

D gene: NA; clone size: NA; V gene: TRBV5-1; J gene: TRBJ1-1; CDR3 DNA: TGCGCCAGCAGCTTGGGAGGGCACACTGAAGCTTTCTTT; CDR3 protein: CASSLGGHTEAFF
D gene: TRBD2; clone size: NA; V gene: TRBV9; J gene: TRBJ2-7; CDR3 DNA: TGTGCCAGCAGCGGGGAGCGGGAGGGCCTCCTCGAGCAGTACTTC; CDR3 protein: CASSGEREGLLEQYF
D gene: NA; clone size: NA; V gene: TRBV5-1; J gene: TRBJ2-7; CDR3 DNA: TGCGCCAGCAGCTTGGAAGGGGTCGAGCAGTACTTC; CDR3 protein: CASSLEGVEQYF
D gene: NA; clone size: NA; V gene: TRBV19; J gene: TRBJ2-3; CDR3 DNA: TGTGCCAGTAGTAGCCAAAAGCGGGATACGCAGTATTTT; CDR3 protein: CASSSQKRDTQYF
D gene: NA; clone size: NA; V gene: TRBV28; J gene: TRBJ1-1; CDR3 DNA: TGTGCCAGCATTAATAGCGGGGGAGAGAACACTGAAGCTTTCTTT; CDR3 protein: CASINSGGENTEAFF
D gene: TRBD1; clone size: NA; V gene: TRBV9; J gene: TRBJ1-5; CDR3 DNA: TGTGCCAGCAGCCCCCAGGGGGGCGGTCAGCCCCAGCATTTT; CDR3 protein: CASSPQGGGQPQHF
D gene: NA; clone size: NA; V gene: TRBV6-5; J gene: TRBJ1-2; CDR3 DNA: TGTGCCAGCAGAGGCGTAAGGGGCGGCTACACCTTC; CDR3 protein: CASRGVRGGYTF
D gene: TRBD1; clone size: once; V gene: TRBV18; J gene: TRBJ1-1; CDR3 DNA: TGTGCCAGCTCAAGAGGGACAGGGAACACTGAAGCTTTCTTT; CDR3 protein: CASSRGTGNTEAFF
D gene: TRBD2; clone size: few; V gene: TRBV15; J gene: TRBJ2-2; CDR3 DNA: TGTGCCACCAGGGTTGTTCAGCGGGAGAACACCGGGGAGCTGTTTTTT; CDR3 protein: CATRVVQRENTGELFF
D gene: NA; clone size: NA; V gene: TRBV9; J gene: TRBJ2-2; CDR3 DNA: TGTGCCAGCAGCGTCCGGTACACCGGGGAGCTGTTTTTT; CDR3 protein: CASSVRYTGELFF
D gene: NA; clone size: NA; V gene: TRBV4-1; J gene: TRBJ2-3; CDR3 DNA: TGCGCCAGCAGCCAGTGGCACCCGAGCACAGATACGCAGTATTTT; CDR3 protein: CASSQWHPSTDTQYF
D gene: TRBD2; clone size: few; V gene: TRBV5-6; J gene: TRBJ2-1; CDR3 DNA: TGTGCCAGCAGCCCGCGTCTAGCGGGGGGATCCTACAATGAGCAGTTCTTC; CDR3 protein: CASSPRLAGGSYNEQFF
D gene: NA; clone size: once; V gene: TRBV21-1; J gene: TRBJ1-5; CDR3 DNA: TGTGCCAGCCGGCAGGGTGGTCAGCCCCAGCATTTT; CDR3 protein: CASRQGGQPQHF
D gene: TRBD2; clone size: NA; V gene: TRBV18; J gene: TRBJ2-7; CDR3 DNA: TGTGCCAGCTCACCACCGAGTAGCGGGGGATCCTACGAGCAGTACTTC; CDR3 protein: CASSPPSSGGSYEQYF
D gene: NA; clone size: NA; V gene: TRBV7-9; J gene: TRBJ2-1; CDR3 DNA: TGTGCCAGCAGCTTAGCGCTGGGGAGATTGTCCTACAATGAGCAGTTCTTC; CDR3 protein: CASSLALGRLSYNEQFF
D gene: TRBD2; clone size: NA; V gene: TRBV29-1; J gene: TRBJ2-3; CDR3 DNA: TGCAGCGTTGTCCGGGCGGGAGGGCCGAGAGATACGCAGTATTTT; CDR3 protein: CSVVRAGGPRDTQYF
D gene: NA; clone size: NA; V gene: TRBV4-2; J gene: TRBJ1-4; CDR3 DNA: TGTGCCAGCAGCCAAGTGGGTAGGGGTCTCGAAAAACTGTTTTTT; CDR3 protein: CASSQVGRGLEKLFF
D gene: TRBD2; clone size: NA; V gene: TRBV11-3; J gene: TRBJ2-1; CDR3 DNA: TGTGCCAGCAGCGGAAGGACTAGCGGGAACAATGAGCAGTTCTTC; CDR3 protein: CASSGRTSGNNEQFF
D gene: NA; clone size: NA; V gene: TRBV5-1; J gene: TRBJ2-7; CDR3 DNA: TGCGCCAGCAGCTTCTCCGGCAGGGGTACCTACGAGCAGTACTTC; CDR3 protein: CASSFSGRGTYEQYF
D gene: TRBD1; clone size: NA; V gene: TRBV7-8; J gene: TRBJ1-2; CDR3 DNA: TGTGCCAGCAGTTTACTAAGGGACAGCCTCTATGGCTACACCTTC; CDR3 protein: CASSLLRDSLYGYTF
D gene: NA; clone size: NA; V gene: TRBV11-1; J gene: TRBJ2-1; CDR3 DNA: TGTGCCAGCAGCTTAAGGCCAGGGCAACCACACAATGAGCAGTTCTTC; CDR3 protein: CASSLRPGQPHNEQFF
D gene: NA; clone size: NA; V gene: TRBV5-1; J gene: TRBJ2-1; CDR3 DNA: TGCGCCAGCGGGAAGGAGGCATATGAGCAGTTCTTC; CDR3 protein: CASGKEAYEQFF
D gene: TRBD2; clone size: NA; V gene: TRBV5-6; J gene: TRBJ2-1; CDR3 DNA: TGTGCCAGCAGCTCGACTAGCGGCTTGTACAATGAGCAGTTCTTC; CDR3 protein: CASSSTSGLYNEQFF
D gene: TRBD1; clone size: NA; V gene: TRBV4-3; J gene: TRBJ2-7; CDR3 DNA: TGCGCCAGCAGCCAAGTCGCAGGACAGGGGGCCTACGAGCAGTACTTC; CDR3 protein: CASSQVAGQGAYEQYF
D gene: NA; clone size: NA; V gene: TRBV7-6; J gene: TRBJ2-7; CDR3 DNA: TGTGCCAGCAGCCCCTGGCCCAGGGGTCTAAAAGAGCAGTACTTC; CDR3 protein: CASSPWPRGLKEQYF
D gene: TRBD2; clone size: once; V gene: TRBV11-2; J gene: TRBJ2-1; CDR3 DNA: TGTGCCAGCAGCCCCCGTTTCGCGGGGGAAAGCAATGAGCAGTTCTTC; CDR3 protein: CASSPRFAGESNEQFF
D gene: TRBD2; clone size: NA; V gene: TRBV6-5; J gene: TRBJ2-5; CDR3 DNA: TGTGCCAGCAGCAGACTAGCGGGATACCAAGAGACCCAGTACTTC; CDR3 protein: CASSRLAGYQETQYF
D gene: NA; clone size: NA; V gene: TRBV28; J gene: TRBJ2-2; CDR3 DNA: TGTGCCAGCAGCCCGGGTCATCGAAACACCGGGGAGCTGTTTTTT; CDR3 protein: CASSPGHRNTGELFF
D gene: TRBD2; clone size: NA; V gene: TRBV27; J gene: TRBJ2-2; CDR3 DNA: TGTGCCAGCAGTTCGTTAGCGGGAGGTGGCGGGGAGCTGTTTTTT; CDR3 protein: CASSSLAGGGGELFF
D gene: NA; clone size: once; V gene: TRBV6-5; J gene: TRBJ2-3; CDR3 DNA: TGTGCCAGCAGTTACGACGGACAGACTACAGATACGCAGTATTTT; CDR3 protein: CASSYDGQTTDTQYF
D gene: TRBD1; clone size: once; V gene: TRBV6-5; J gene: TRBJ2-4; CDR3 DNA: TGTGCCAGCAGCTTCGACAGGGGGAAAAAAAACATTCAGTACTTC; CDR3 protein: CASSFDRGKKNIQYF
D gene: NA; clone size: NA; V gene: TRBV29-1; J gene: TRBJ1-4; CDR3 DNA: TGCAGCGTTGCCTACGCAGGGCGTAATGAAAAACTGTTTTTT; CDR3 protein: CSVAYAGRNEKLFF
D gene: TRBD2; clone size: NA; V gene: TRBV11-2; J gene: TRBJ2-7; CDR3 DNA: TGTGCCAGCAGCCCCTACTTACTAGCGGGAGGCCCCTCCTACGAGCAGTACTTC; CDR3 protein: CASSPYLLAGGPSYEQYF
D gene: TRBD2; clone size: NA; V gene: TRBV18; J gene: TRBJ2-5; CDR3 DNA: TGTGCCAGCTCATTCGGGAGGGCCCCAGAGACCCAGTACTTC; CDR3 protein: CASSFGRAPETQYF
D gene: NA; clone size: NA; V gene: TRBV6-6; J gene: TRBJ2-7; CDR3 DNA: TGTGCCAGCACCACGGCCAGGGGAGAGCAGTACTTC; CDR3 protein: CASTTARGEQYF
D gene: TRBD2; clone size: NA; V gene: TRBV7-2; J gene: TRBJ2-3; CDR3 DNA: TGTGCCAGCAGCCCGGGACTAGCGGGATTCTCGTACACAGATACGCAGTATTTT; CDR3 protein: CASSPGLAGFSYTDTQYF
D gene: TRBD1; clone size: NA; V gene: TRBV5-1; J gene: TRBJ1-1; CDR3 DNA: TGCGCCAGCACCGGGACAGGGGTCGGTGGTGAAGCTTTCTTT; CDR3 protein: CASTGTGVGGEAFF
D gene: TRBD2; clone size: few; V gene: TRBV2; J gene: TRBJ2-7; CDR3 DNA: TGTGCCAGCAGAGGACTAGCGGGAGGGACCTACGAGCAGTACTTC; CDR3 protein: CASRGLAGGTYEQYF
D gene: TRBD2; clone size: NA; V gene: TRBV15; J gene: TRBJ2-3; CDR3 DNA: TGTGCCACCAGCAGAGGATGGACTAGCGGGAGTCAGACCAGCACAGATACGCAGTATTTT; CDR3 protein: CATSRGWTSGSQTSTDTQYF
D gene: NA; clone size: NA; V gene: TRBV23-1; J gene: TRBJ2-5; CDR3 DNA: TGCGCCAGTCCCGTTAGGGGCCGCTGCGAGACCCAGTACTTC; CDR3 protein: CASPVRGRCETQYF
D gene: NA; clone size: NA; V gene: TRBV2; J gene: TRBJ1-1; CDR3 DNA: TGTGCCAGCGGCCTCGGGGGGCCTGAAGCTTTCTTT; CDR3 protein: CASGLGGPEAFF
D gene: NA; clone size: NA; V gene: TRBV11-2; J gene: TRBJ1-5; CDR3 DNA: TGTGCCAGCAGCGGGGGGGGGACCGCTAATCAGCCCCAGCATTTT; CDR3 protein: CASSGGGTANQPQHF
D gene: NA; clone size: NA; V gene: TRBV4-2; J gene: TRBJ2-7; CDR3 DNA: TGTGCCAGCAGCTCCCCTAGATCCTACGAGCAGTACTTC; CDR3 protein: CASSSPRSYEQYF
D gene: NA; clone size: NA; V gene: TRBV5-1; J gene: TRBJ1-5; CDR3 DNA: TGCGCCAGCAGCTTGGGGGCGGGGGGCGCGGAGCCCCAGCATTTT; CDR3 protein: CASSLGAGGAEPQHF
D gene: NA; clone size: NA; V gene: TRBV7-2; J gene: TRBJ1-2; CDR3 DNA: TGTGCCAGCAGCTTAGTAGGGGATGGCTACACCTTC; CDR3 protein: CASSLVGDGYTF
D gene: TRBD2; clone size: NA; V gene: TRBV9; J gene: TRBJ2-1; CDR3 DNA: TGTGCCAGCAGCGTAAGACCCGGACTAGCGGGATACTACAATGAGCAGTTCTTC; CDR3 protein: CASSVRPGLAGYYNEQFF
D gene: TRBD1; clone size: NA; V gene: TRBV28; J gene: TRBJ2-7; CDR3 DNA: TGTGCCAGCAGTCCCGGGACAGGGATACACCTCCCCTACGAGCAGTACTTC; CDR3 protein: CASSPGTGIHLPYEQYF
D gene: NA; clone size: NA; V gene: TRBV5-1; J gene: TRBJ2-3; CDR3 DNA: TGCGCCAGCTCCCTGGTGGGCAGGCCAGATACGCAGTATTTT; CDR3 protein: CASSLVGRPDTQYF
D gene: TRBD2; clone size: NA; V gene: TRBV30; J gene: TRBJ2-1; CDR3 DNA: TGTGCCTGGAGAACTAGCGGGAGAAATGAGCAGTTCTTC; CDR3 protein: CAWRTSGRNEQFF
D gene: NA; clone size: NA; V gene: TRBV6-5; J gene: TRBJ2-7; CDR3 DNA: TGTGCCAGCAGTTACTCCGCCAGCTCCTACGAGCAGTACTTC; CDR3 protein: CASSYSASSYEQYF
D gene: NA; clone size: NA; V gene: TRBV6-6; J gene: TRBJ2-5; CDR3 DNA: TGTGCCAGCAGTACGGTGGGGGCGTGGGGCCAAGAGACCCAGTACTTC; CDR3 protein: CASSTVGAWGQETQYF
D gene: NA; clone size: NA; V gene: TRBV11-2; J gene: TRBJ2-1; CDR3 DNA: TGTGCCAGCAGCTTAGGTGCTGTGACAGACAAGTACAATGAGCAGTTCTTC; CDR3 protein: CASSLGAVTDKYNEQFF
D gene: TRBD2; clone size: NA; V gene: TRBV4-2; J gene: TRBJ2-1; CDR3 DNA: TGTGCCAGCAGCTCCAGTGGACTAGCGGATTACAATGAGCAGTTCTTC; CDR3 protein: CASSSSGLADYNEQFF
D gene: NA; clone size: NA; V gene: TRBV28; J gene: TRBJ2-7; CDR3 DNA: TGTGCCAGCAGCGAGAGGGGGGGAACCTACGAGCAGTACTTC; CDR3 protein: CASSERGGTYEQYF
D gene: TRBD1; clone size: once; V gene: TRBV18; J gene: TRBJ1-5; CDR3 DNA: TGTGCCAGCTCACCATATCCAGGGGGGAATCAGCCCCAGCATTTT; CDR3 protein: CASSPYPGGNQPQHF